What follows describes a single TCR beta chain. Per germline, CDR1 MDHEN and CDR2 SYDVKM. The length of the CDR3 is 16 residues. Between the trimmed V and J ends, which lost 5 bases and 3 bases, there was a span of 18 bases. It was with random hexamers that about 0.45 to 1 ug RNA was reverse transcribed. TCRdb reprocessed the immunoSEQ multiplex PCR reads with MiXCR, giving one entry per CDR3 protein. The sample contains around 53,000 distinct CDR3 sequences, 85% to 95% of which appear only once. The sample belongs to a study of CD8 T cells in Susac syndrome. Sequencing targeted TCR beta in blood CD8+ and CD4+ T cells.

The chain carries TRBV28 and TRBJ2-3, with D possibly being TRBD1 (7 bases). Sequenced sample: CD8+ T cells from PBMCs. This TCR was recovered from a human donor with Susac syndrome. DNA of the CDR3: TGTGCCAGCAGTAAGACAACAGGGGCGGGGACAGATACGCAGTATTTT. Its translation: CASSKTTGAGTDTQYF.